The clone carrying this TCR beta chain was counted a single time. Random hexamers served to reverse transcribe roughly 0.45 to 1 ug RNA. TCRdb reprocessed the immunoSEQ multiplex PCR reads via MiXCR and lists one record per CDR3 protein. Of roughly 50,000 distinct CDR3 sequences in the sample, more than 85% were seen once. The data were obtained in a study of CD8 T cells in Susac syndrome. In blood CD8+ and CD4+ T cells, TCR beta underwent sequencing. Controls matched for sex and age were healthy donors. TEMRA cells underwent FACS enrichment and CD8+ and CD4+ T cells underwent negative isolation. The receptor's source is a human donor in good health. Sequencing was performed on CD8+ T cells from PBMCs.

CDR3 coding DNA: TGTGCCAGCAGCGCGACAGGGGCCTTTAATGAAAAACTGTTTTTT. Amino acids: CASSATGAFNEKLFF. The chain combines TRBV9 with TRBJ1-4; TRBD1 aligns across 8 bases. V was pared by 3 bases and J by 4 bases, with 5 bases of the junction left unmatched. The CDR3 is 15 amino acids. The germline gives CDR1 SGDLS, CDR2 YYNGEE.